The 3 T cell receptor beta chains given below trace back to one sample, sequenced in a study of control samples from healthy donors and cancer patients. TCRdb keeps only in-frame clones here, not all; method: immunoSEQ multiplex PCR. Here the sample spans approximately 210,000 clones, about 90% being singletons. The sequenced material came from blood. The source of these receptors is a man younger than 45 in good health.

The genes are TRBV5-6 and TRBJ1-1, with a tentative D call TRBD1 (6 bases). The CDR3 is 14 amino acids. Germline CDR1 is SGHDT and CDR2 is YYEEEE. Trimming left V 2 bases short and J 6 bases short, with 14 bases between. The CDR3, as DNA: TGTGCCAGCAGCTTTGGGTTCAGGGGTGCTGAAGCTTTCTTT. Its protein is CASSFGFRGAEAFF.

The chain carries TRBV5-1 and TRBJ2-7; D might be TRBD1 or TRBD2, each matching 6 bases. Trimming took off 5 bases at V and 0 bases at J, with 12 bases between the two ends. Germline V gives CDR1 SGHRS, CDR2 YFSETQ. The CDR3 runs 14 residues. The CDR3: CASSSEGGSYEQYF. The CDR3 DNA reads TGCGCCAGCAGTTCGGAGGGGGGCTCCTACGAGCAGTACTTC.

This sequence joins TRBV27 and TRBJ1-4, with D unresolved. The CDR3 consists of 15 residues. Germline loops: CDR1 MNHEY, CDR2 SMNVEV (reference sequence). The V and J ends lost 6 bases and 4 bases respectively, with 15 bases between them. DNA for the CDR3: TGTGCCAGCAGCGCTGTCGGGAGAAGTAATGAAAAACTGTTTTTT. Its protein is CASSAVGRSNEKLFF.